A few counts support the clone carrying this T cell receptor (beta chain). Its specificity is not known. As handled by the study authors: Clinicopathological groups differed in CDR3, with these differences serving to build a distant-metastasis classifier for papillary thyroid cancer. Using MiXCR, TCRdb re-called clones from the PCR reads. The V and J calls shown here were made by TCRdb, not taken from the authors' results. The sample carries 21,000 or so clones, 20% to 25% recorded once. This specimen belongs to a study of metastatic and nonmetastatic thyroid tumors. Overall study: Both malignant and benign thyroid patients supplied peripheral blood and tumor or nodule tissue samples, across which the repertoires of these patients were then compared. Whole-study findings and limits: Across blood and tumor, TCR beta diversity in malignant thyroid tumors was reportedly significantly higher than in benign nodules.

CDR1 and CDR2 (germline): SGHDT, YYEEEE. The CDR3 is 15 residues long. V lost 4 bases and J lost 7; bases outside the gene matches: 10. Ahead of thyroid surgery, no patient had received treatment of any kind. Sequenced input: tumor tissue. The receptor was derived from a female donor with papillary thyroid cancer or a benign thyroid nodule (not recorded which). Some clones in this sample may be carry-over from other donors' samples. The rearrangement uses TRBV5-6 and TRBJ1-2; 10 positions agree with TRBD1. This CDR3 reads CASSLVGQGVSGYTF. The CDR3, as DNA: TGTGCCAGCAGCCTAGTCGGACAGGGGGTTTCTGGCTACACCTTC.